Given below is one T cell receptor beta chain in context. TCRdb re-called the 5' RACE reads; every CDR3 protein appears as one record, without DNA. This sample's table reports fewer than 400,000 distinct CDR3 sequences. CDR1 and CDR2 from the germline V gene are SGHTA and FQGTGA. This CDR3 is built from 14 residues. This record comes from a study of T cells expressing NK-cell markers. For the study at large: Seven of eight sequenced donors tested HCMV-seropositive; one tested seronegative.

The receptor was derived from a man aged 18-70 years in good health. The genes are TRBV7-3 and TRBJ2-2. The material sequenced was blood T cells: a sorted CD56 or NKG2C T cell subset, CD4+ or CD8+ T cells, or bulk PBMC T cells (not recorded which). The chain's CDR3 is CASSLGQLTGELFF.